This T cell receptor beta chain came from a study of blood T cell repertoires in COVID-19. About the research overall: Spain, Italy and the United States supplied samples that represented acute and convalescent COVID-19. T cells, B-cell-depleted T cells, or PBMCs provided the cDNA or gDNA that served as material.

As processed by the authors: Counts of nucleated cells, estimated from reference gene primer amplification, were obtained. Assay: immunoSEQ multiplex PCR; the TCRdb copy retains only in-frame clones and omits some. V and J calls plus clone size are reproduced from that table; the DNA served to infer D and trimming. This table holds 180,000 or so clones, 86% found once. The sequence came from a man aged 55 to 70 with acute or convalescent COVID-19. What was sequenced was peripheral blood.

In DNA, the CDR3 is TGTGCCATCAGTGAGTCGCTACAGGGCAGACAGCCCCAGCATTTT. This sequence encodes CAISESLQGRQPQHF. This chain joins TRBV10-3 and TRBJ1-5; the D gene is possibly TRBD1 (6 bases). The CDR3 totals 15 residues. V dropped 0 bases and J dropped 7 bases, with 13 bases sitting between them. Germline CDR1 and CDR2: ENHRY and SYGVKD.